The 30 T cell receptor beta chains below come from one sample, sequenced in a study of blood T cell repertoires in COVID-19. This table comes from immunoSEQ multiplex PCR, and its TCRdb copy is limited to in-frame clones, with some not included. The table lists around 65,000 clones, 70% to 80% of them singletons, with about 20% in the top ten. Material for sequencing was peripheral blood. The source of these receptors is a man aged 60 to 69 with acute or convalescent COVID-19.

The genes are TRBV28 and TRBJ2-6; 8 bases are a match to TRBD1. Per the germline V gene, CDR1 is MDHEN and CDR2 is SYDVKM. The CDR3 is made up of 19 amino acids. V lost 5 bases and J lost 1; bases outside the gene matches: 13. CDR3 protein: CASSHPRTGLSSGANVLTF. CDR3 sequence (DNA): TGTGCCAGCAGTCACCCAAGGACAGGGTTGAGTTCTGGGGCCAACGTCCTGACTTTC. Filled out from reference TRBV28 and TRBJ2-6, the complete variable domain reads DVKVTQSSRYLVKRTGEKVFLECVQDMDHENMFWYRQDPGLGLRLIYFSYDVKMKEKGDIPEGYSVSREKKERFSLILESASTNQTSMYLCASSHPRTGLSSGANVLTFGAGSRLTVL.

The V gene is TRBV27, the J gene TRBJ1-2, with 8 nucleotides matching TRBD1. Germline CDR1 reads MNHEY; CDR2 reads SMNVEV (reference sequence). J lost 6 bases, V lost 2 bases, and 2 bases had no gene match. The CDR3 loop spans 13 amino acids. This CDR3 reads CASSLNRGDGYTF. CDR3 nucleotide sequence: TGTGCCAGCAGTTTAAACAGGGGGGATGGCTACACCTTC.

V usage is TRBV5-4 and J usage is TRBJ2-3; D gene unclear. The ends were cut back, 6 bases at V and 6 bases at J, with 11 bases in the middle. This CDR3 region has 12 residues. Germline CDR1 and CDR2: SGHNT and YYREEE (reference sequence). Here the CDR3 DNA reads TGTGCCAGCATGGGTGAAGCGGATACGCAGTATTTT. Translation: CASMGEADTQYF.

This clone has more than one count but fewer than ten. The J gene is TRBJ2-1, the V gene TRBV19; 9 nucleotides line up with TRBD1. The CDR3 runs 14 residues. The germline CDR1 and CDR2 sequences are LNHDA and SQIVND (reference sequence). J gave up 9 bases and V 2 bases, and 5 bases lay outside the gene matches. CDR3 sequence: CASSIHTGGGEQFF. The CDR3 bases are TGTGCCAGTAGTATACACACAGGGGGCGGTGAGCAGTTCTTC.

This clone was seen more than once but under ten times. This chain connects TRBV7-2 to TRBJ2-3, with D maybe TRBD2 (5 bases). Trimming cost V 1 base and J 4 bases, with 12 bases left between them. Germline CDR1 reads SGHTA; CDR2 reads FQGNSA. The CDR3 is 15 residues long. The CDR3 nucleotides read TGTGCCAGCAGCTTAGATAGAGGGAAGGCAGATACGCAGTATTTT. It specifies CASSLDRGKADTQYF.

The CDR3 DNA reads as TGTGCCAGCAGTCTCGGGACAGTAGATGAGCAGTTCTTC. Its protein product is CASSLGTVDEQFF. This chain uses TRBV27 with TRBJ2-1; 7 bases agree with TRBD1. The CDR3 loop spans 13 amino acids. V shed 5 bases and J 8 bases; nucleotides not matched to a gene: 6. Germline CDR1 MNHEY, CDR2 SMNVEV (reference sequence).

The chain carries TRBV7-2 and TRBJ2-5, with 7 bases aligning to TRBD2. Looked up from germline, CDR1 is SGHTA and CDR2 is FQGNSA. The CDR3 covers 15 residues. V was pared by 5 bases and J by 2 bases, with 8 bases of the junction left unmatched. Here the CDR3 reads CASSGTSVPQETQYF. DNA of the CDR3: TGTGCCAGCAGCGGAACTAGCGTACCACAAGAGACCCAGTACTTC. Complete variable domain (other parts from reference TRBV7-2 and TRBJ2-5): GAGVSQSPSNKVTEKGKDVELRCDPISGHTALYWYRQSLGQGLEFLIYFQGNSAPDKSGLPSDRFSAERTGGSVSTLTIQRTQQEDSAVYLCASSGTSVPQETQYFGPGTRLLVL.

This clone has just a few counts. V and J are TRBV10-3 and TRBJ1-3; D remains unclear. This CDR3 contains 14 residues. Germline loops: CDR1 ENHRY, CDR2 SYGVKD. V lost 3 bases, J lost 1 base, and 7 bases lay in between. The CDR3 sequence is CAISEPGSGNTIYF. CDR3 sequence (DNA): TGTGCCATCAGTGAACCGGGATCTGGAAACACCATATATTTT.

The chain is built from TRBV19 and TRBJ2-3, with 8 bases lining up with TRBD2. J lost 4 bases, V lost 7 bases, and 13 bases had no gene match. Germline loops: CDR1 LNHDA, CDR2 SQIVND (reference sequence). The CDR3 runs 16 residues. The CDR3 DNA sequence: TGTGCCAGTACCAACCGGGGGGGGAATTCCGCAGATACGCAGTATTTT. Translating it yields CASTNRGGNSADTQYF.

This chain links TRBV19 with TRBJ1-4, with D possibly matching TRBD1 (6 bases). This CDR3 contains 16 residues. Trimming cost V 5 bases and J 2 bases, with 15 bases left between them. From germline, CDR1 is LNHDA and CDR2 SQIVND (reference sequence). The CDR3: CASSFRGVTTNEKLFF. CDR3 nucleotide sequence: TGTGCCAGTAGTTTCAGGGGTGTAACGACTAATGAAAAACTGTTTTTT.

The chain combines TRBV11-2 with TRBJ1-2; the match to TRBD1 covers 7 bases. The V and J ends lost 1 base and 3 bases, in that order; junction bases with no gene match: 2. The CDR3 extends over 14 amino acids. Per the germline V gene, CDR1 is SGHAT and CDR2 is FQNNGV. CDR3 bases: TGTGCCAGCAGCTTAGGAACAGGGGACTATGGCTACACCTTC. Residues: CASSLGTGDYGYTF. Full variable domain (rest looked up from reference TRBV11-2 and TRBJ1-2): EAGVAQSPRYKIIEKRQSVAFWCNPISGHATLYWYQQILGQGPKLLIQFQNNGVVDDSQLPKDRFSAERLKGVDSTLKIQPAKLEDSAVYLCASSLGTGDYGYTFGSGTRLTVV.

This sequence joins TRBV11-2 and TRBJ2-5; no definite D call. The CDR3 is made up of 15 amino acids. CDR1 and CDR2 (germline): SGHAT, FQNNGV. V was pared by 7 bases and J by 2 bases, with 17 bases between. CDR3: CASTSLMLEQETQYF. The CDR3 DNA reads TGTGCCAGCACCTCCCTAATGTTGGAGCAAGAGACCCAGTACTTC.

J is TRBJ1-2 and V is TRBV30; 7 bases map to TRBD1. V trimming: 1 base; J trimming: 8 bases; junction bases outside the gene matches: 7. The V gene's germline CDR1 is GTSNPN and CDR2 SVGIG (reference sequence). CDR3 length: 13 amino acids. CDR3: CAWSGQGDSGYTF. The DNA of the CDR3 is TGTGCCTGGAGTGGACAGGGAGATAGCGGCTACACCTTC. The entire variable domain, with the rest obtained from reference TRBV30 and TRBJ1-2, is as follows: SQTIHQWPATLVQPVGSPLSLECTVEGTSNPNLYWYRQAAGRGLQLLFYSVGIGQISSEVPQNLSASRPQDRQFILSSKKLLLSDSGFYLCAWSGQGDSGYTFGSGTRLTVV.

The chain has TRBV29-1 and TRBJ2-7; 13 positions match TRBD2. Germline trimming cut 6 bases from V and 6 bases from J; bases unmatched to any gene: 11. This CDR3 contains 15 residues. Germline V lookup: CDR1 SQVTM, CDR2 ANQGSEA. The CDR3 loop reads CSVSGLAGYGGEQYF. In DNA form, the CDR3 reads TGCAGCGTCTCGGGACTAGCGGGATATGGTGGCGAGCAGTACTTC.

DNA for the CDR3: TGTGCCACCAGTGATTTGAGTAGCGGGAGGGCCGCGGTTGCAGATACGCAGTATTTT. Amino acids: CATSDLSSGRAAVADTQYF. V usage is TRBV24-1 and J usage is TRBJ2-3; 11 positions agree with TRBD2. CDR3 length equals 19 residues. CDR1 is KGHDR and CDR2 is SFDVKD in the germline V gene. V lost 0 bases, J lost 4 bases, and 11 bases stayed unmatched.

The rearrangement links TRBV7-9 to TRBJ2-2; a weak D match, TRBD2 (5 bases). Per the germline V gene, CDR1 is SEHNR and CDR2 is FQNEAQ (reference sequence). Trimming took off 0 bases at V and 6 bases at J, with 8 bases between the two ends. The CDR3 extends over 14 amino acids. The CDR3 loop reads CASSLANSAGELFF. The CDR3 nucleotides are TGTGCCAGCAGCTTAGCGAATAGCGCCGGGGAGCTGTTTTTT.

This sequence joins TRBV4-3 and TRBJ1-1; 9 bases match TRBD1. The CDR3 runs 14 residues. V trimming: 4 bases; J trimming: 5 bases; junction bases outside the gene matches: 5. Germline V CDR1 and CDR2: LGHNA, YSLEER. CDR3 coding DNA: TGCGCCAGCAGCCCGGGACAGGGAAGGACTGAAGCTTTCTTT. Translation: CASSPGQGRTEAFF.

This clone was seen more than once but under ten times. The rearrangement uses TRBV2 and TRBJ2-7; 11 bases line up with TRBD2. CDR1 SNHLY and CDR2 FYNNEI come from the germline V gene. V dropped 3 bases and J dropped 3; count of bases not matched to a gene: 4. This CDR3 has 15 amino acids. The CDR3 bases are TGTGCCAGCAGTGACATAGCGGGAGGGGTCTACGAGCAGTACTTC. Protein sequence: CASSDIAGGVYEQYF.

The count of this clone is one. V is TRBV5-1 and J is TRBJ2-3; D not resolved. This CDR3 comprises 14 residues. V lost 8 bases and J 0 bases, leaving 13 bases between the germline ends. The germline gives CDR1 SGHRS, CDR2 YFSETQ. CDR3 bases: TGCGCCAGTCATATTGCAGTTAGCACAGATACGCAGTATTTT. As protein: CASHIAVSTDTQYF.

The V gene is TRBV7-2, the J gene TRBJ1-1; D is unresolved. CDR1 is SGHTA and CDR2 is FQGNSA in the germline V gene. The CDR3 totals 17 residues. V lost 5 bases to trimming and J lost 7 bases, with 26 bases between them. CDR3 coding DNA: TGTGCCAGCAGCCCAGGCCCGACACTATTAAGCGGGCTTGAAGCTTTCTTT. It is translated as CASSPGPTLLSGLEAFF.

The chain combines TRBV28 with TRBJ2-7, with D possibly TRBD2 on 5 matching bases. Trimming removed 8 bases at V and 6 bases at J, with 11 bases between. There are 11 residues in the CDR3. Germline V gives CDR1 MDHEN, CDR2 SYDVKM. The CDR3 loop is CASGERAEQYF. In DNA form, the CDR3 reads TGTGCCAGCGGGGAGAGAGCCGAGCAGTACTTC.

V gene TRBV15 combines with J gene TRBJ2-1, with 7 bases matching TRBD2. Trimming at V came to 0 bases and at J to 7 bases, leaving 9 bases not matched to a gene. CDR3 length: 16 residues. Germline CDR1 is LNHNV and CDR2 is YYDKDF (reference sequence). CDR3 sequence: CATSRDMAGAENEQFF. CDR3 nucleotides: TGTGCCACCAGCAGAGATATGGCGGGAGCGGAAAATGAGCAGTTCTTC.

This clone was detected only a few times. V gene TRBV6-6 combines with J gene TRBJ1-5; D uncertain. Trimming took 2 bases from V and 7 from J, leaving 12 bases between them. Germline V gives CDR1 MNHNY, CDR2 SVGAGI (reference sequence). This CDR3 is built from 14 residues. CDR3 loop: CASSYPGRQQPQHF. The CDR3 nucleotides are TGTGCCAGCAGTTACCCGGGGAGGCAACAGCCCCAGCATTTT.

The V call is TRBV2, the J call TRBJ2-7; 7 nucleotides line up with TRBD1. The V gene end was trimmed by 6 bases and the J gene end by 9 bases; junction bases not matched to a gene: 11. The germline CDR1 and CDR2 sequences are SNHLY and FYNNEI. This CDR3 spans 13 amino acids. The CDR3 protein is CASRYRQGEGQYF. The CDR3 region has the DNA TGTGCCAGCAGGTACAGACAGGGAGAGGGGCAGTACTTC.

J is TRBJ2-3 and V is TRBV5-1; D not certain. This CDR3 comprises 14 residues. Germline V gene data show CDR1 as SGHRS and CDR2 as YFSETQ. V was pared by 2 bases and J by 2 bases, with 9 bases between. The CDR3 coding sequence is TGCGCCAGCAGCTTCGGCAGGAACACAGATACGCAGTATTTT. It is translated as CASSFGRNTDTQYF.

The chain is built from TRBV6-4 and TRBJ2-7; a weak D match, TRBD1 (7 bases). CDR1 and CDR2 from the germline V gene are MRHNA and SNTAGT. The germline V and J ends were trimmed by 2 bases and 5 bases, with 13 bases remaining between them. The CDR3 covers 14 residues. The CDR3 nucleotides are TGTGCCAGCAGTGACGCAGGGGGGCCAAACGAGCAGTACTTC. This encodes CASSDAGGPNEQYF.

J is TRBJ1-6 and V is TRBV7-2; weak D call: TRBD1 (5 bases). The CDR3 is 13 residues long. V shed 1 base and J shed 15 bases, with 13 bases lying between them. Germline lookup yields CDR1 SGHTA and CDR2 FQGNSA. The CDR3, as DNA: TGTGCCAGCAGCTTAGGGGCAGGGCACGTCCTCCACTTT. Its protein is CASSLGAGHVLHF.

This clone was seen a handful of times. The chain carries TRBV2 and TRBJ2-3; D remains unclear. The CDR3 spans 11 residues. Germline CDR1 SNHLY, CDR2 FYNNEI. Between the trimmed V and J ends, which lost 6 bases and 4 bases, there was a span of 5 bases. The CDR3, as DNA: TGTGCCAGCAGCTTAGCAGATACGCAGTATTTT. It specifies CASSLADTQYF. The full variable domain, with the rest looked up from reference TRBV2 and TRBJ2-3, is EPEVTQTPSHQVTQMGQEVILRCVPISNHLYFYWYRQILGQKVEFLVSFYNNEISEKSEIFDDQFSVERPDGSNFTLKIRSTKLEDSAMYFCASSLADTQYFGPGTRLTVL.

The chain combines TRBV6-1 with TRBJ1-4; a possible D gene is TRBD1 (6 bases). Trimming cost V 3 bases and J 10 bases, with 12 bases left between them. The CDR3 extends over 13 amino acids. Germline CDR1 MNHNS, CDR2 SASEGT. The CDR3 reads CASSDQLTGKLFF. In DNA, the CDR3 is TGTGCCAGCAGTGATCAGCTGACAGGAAAACTGTTTTTT.

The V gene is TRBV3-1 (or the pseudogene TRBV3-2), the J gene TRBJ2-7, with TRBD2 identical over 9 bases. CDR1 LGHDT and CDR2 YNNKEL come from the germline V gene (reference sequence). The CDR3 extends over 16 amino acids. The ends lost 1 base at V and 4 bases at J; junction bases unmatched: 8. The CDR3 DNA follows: TGTGCCAGCAGCCAAGGGGCTAGCGGGATGTTTTACGAGCAGTACTTC. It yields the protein CASSQGASGMFYEQYF.